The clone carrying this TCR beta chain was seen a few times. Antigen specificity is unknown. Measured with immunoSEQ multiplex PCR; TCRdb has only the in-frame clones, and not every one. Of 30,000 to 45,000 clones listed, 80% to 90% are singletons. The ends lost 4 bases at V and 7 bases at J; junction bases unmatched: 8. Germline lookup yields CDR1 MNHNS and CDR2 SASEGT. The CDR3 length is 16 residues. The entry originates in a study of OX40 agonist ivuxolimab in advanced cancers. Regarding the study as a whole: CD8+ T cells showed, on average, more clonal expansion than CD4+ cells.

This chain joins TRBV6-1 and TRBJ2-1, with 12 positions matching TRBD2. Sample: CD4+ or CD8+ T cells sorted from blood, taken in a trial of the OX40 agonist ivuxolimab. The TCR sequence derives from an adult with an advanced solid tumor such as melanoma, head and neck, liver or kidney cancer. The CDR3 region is CASSGATSGSSNEQFF. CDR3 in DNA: TGTGCCAGCAGTGGGGCGACTAGCGGGAGCTCTAATGAGCAGTTCTTC.